The clone carrying this T cell receptor beta chain was observed at least ten times. Trimming took off 2 bases at V and 5 bases at J, with 7 bases between the two ends. The CDR3 has 13 amino acids. Germline V gene lookup returns CDR1 SGHTA and CDR2 FQGTGA. Assembly of TCR beta libraries relied on iRepertoire HTBI primers together with Arm-PCR of CDR3 regions. TCRdb re-derived calls from the multiplex PCR reads in MiXCR, one entry per CDR3 protein. In the table there are about 460,000 distinct CDR3 sequences, less than 15% of which are singletons. Noted time point: newly diagnosed GD, antithyroid drugs for less than 3 months. RNA from PBMCs was the source of the TCR library. Patients met American Thyroid Association criteria for Graves' disease. This specimen comes from a study of regulatory T cells in long-lasting Graves disease. The same data also went into a second study, on T cells in Graves' hyperthyroidism and ophthalmopathy. Turning to that study: Clinicians diagnosed patients from clinical symptoms, serum thyroxine and TRAb, thyroid ultrasound and orbital computed tomography. Blood also showed most of the thyroid clonotypes that were expanded above 0.001.

This TCR came from a woman aged 50 to 65 with Graves disease. The chain uses TRBV7-3 and TRBJ2-1; D may be TRBD1 (6 bases). Sequenced here: peripheral blood mononuclear cells (PBMCs), sampled at new diagnosis, from a patient treated with antithyroid drugs. The CDR3 DNA sequence: TGTGCCAGCAGCTTACAGGGGAACAATGAGCAGTTCTTC. This sequence encodes CASSLQGNNEQFF.